The count of the clone carrying this TCR beta chain is one. Its antigen is as yet unknown. PCR involved 60 Vbeta and 13 Jbeta primers. Sequencing was performed with immunoSEQ multiplex PCR; in TCRdb, only in-frame clones are kept and a portion is missing. The sample holds roughly 280,000 clones; just over 70% are singletons and the top ten take under 3%. This sample was included in a study of cytomegalovirus exposure and HLA in healthy donors. Broader study findings: Specific recognition of CMV antigens was confirmed in vitro for a few chains (all CMV-associated).

The V and J ends lost 6 bases and 3 bases respectively, with 19 bases between them. CDR1 is SGDLS and CDR2 is YYNGEE in the germline V gene. CDR3 size: 16 residues. The J gene is TRBJ1-5, the V gene TRBV9; D gene unclear. The sample taken for sequencing was PBMCs. The receptor was isolated from a female donor in good health and CMV-seronegative. CDR3 DNA: TGTGCCAGCATCGGACGTGGACTTCCCCCCAATCAGCCCCAGCATTTT. Translating gives CASIGRGLPPNQPQHF.